Sequencing of this TCR beta chain was carried out in a study of T cell changes during pregnancy in multiple sclerosis. The V gene's germline CDR1 is LGHNA and CDR2 YSLEER. The CDR3 loop spans 17 amino acids. Trimming took off 0 bases at V and 0 bases at J, with 9 bases between the two ends. Some clones are missing from TCRdb's copy, which holds only in-frame ones; the method was immunoSEQ multiplex PCR. The sample lists some 49,000 clones; less than 95% were seen once. The material was CD8+ T cells from peripheral blood mononuclear cells, obtained in the second trimester of pregnancy. The genes are TRBV4-3 and TRBJ2-6, with D possibly TRBD2 on 5 matching bases. The receptor comes from a female donor with multiple sclerosis, enrolled in a pregnancy study. The CDR3 nucleotides read TGCGCCAGCAGCCAAGATCCGGGGTACTCTGGGGCCAACGTCCTGACTTTC. Translated: CASSQDPGYSGANVLTF.